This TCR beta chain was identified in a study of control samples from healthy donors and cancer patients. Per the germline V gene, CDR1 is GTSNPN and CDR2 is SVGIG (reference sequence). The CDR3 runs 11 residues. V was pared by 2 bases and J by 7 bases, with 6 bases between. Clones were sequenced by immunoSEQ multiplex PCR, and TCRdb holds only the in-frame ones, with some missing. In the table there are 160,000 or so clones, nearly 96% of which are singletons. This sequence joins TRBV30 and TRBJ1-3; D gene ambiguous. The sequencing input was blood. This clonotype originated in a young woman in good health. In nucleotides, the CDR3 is TGTGCCTGGAGTCAAAGGAACACCATATATTTT. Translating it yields CAWSQRNTIYF.